The next 25 T cell receptor beta chains were all read from a single sample in a study of radiotherapy plus CTLA-4 blockade in lung cancer. Libraries were prepared by immunoSEQ multiplex PCR; TCRdb keeps only in-frame clonotypes and omits some of them. In the table there are about 14,000 clones, over 75% of which are singletons. The source was peripheral blood, collected from a patient treated with radiotherapy plus ipilimumab. Receptor source: a human donor with non-small cell lung cancer that progressed on radiotherapy plus ipilimumab. Some clones in this sample may be carry-over from other donors' samples.

V and J are TRBV6-5 and TRBJ2-7; 8 bases line up with TRBD2. Germline V gene lookup returns CDR1 MNHEY and CDR2 SVGAGI. J gave up 0 bases and V 7 bases, and 5 bases lay outside the gene matches. The CDR3 runs to 14 residues. DNA of the CDR3: TGTGCCAGCAAACTAGCGGTGAGCTCCTACGAGCAGTACTTC. Amino acids: CASKLAVSSYEQYF.

The chain has TRBV4-1 and TRBJ2-7, with TRBD1 as a possible D gene (6 bases). Germline lookup yields CDR1 MGHRA and CDR2 YSYEKL. This CDR3 is built from 13 residues. Trimming stripped 4 bases from V and 4 bases from J, with 11 bases between. CDR3 loop: CASSLQQGYEQYF. Written as DNA, the CDR3 is TGCGCCAGCAGCCTACAACAGGGATACGAGCAGTACTTC.

The CDR3 spells CASSSPYEQYF. Written as DNA, the CDR3 is TGTGCCAGCAGTTCTCCCTACGAGCAGTACTTC. The chain links TRBV6-5 to TRBJ2-7; D remains ambiguous. Germline V gene sequence: CDR1 MNHEY, CDR2 SVGAGI. V lost 4 bases and J lost 2, with 3 bases in between. The CDR3 sequence is 11 residues long.

The rearrangement links TRBV27 to TRBJ2-7; 11 bases are shared with TRBD2. Germline V gene lookup returns CDR1 MNHEY and CDR2 SMNVEV (reference sequence). The junction had 15 bases not matched to a gene; V was cut back by 5 bases and J by 0 bases. This CDR3 spans 19 amino acids. CDR3: CASSPYPRLAGGISYEQYF. The CDR3 bases are TGTGCCAGCAGTCCCTACCCCCGGCTAGCGGGGGGAATCTCCTACGAGCAGTACTTC.

This chain uses TRBV5-8 with TRBJ2-3, with a weak D call TRBD1 (6 bases). Germline V gene data show CDR1 as SGHTS and CDR2 as YDEGEE. V was clipped by 0 bases and J by 6 bases, with 14 bases between them. The CDR3 has 15 residues. The CDR3 bases are TGTGCCAGCAGCTTGGAGCACAGGGCAGCGGATACGCAGTATTTT. Its translation is CASSLEHRAADTQYF.

The rearrangement uses TRBV6-1 and TRBJ1-1; possibly TRBD1 for D (6 bases). This CDR3 has 13 residues. Germline V gives CDR1 MNHNS, CDR2 SASEGT. Trimming cost V 2 bases and J 12 bases, with 16 bases left between them. In nucleotides, the CDR3 is TGTGCCAGCAGTGAAATCGGGGGGCGAAGAACTTTCTTT. Its protein product is CASSEIGGRRTFF.

The chain recombines TRBV6-1 with TRBJ2-1; TRBD2 agrees at 7 bases. The V and J ends lost 6 bases and 5 bases, in that order; junction bases with no gene match: 7. Germline lookup yields CDR1 MNHNS and CDR2 SASEGT. The CDR3 runs to 14 residues. This chain's CDR3 is CASRGTNLNNEQFF. DNA of the CDR3: TGTGCCAGCAGAGGGACTAACCTAAACAATGAGCAGTTCTTC.

The chain is built from TRBV5-5 and TRBJ2-3, with D perhaps TRBD2 (5 bases). Germline V gives CDR1 SGHKS, CDR2 YYEKEE (reference sequence). The CDR3 spans 16 residues. Trimming pared 0 bases from V and 1 base from J, leaving 12 bases between. Here the CDR3 reads CASSLERILRTDTQYF. DNA of the CDR3: TGTGCCAGCAGCTTGGAGCGGATCCTTCGCACAGATACGCAGTATTTT.

The chain has TRBV7-8 and TRBJ2-7; D might be TRBD1 (5 bases). The CDR3 is 14 residues long. Trimming took off 0 bases at V and 4 bases at J, with 10 bases between the two ends. Germline V gives CDR1 SGHVS, CDR2 FQNEAQ. In DNA, the CDR3 is TGTGCCAGCAGCTTAGCTAGGGGTTCGTACGAGCAGTACTTC. This encodes CASSLARGSYEQYF.

This clone was recorded once. This chain connects TRBV29-1 to TRBJ2-2, with a tentative D call TRBD1 (6 bases). CDR3 size: 15 residues. The germline gives CDR1 SQVTM, CDR2 ANQGSEA. V lost 3 bases, J lost 0 bases, and 11 bases lay in between. This chain's CDR3 is CSVDLGATNTGELFF. CDR3 nucleotide sequence: TGCAGCGTTGATCTGGGGGCAACGAACACCGGGGAGCTGTTTTTT.

This clone has only one observation. V and J are TRBV6-6 and TRBJ1-1; a weak D match, TRBD1 (6 bases). V was clipped by 0 bases and J by 3 bases, with 8 bases between them. The CDR3 is made up of 14 amino acids. Germline V gene sequence: CDR1 MNHNY, CDR2 SVGAGI (reference sequence). The CDR3: CASSYSAGDTEAFF. The DNA of the CDR3 is TGTGCCAGCAGTTACTCGGCAGGGGACACTGAAGCTTTCTTT.

V usage is TRBV4-2 and J usage is TRBJ1-4, with D possibly being TRBD1 (5 bases). The CDR3 loop spans 15 amino acids. The germline V gene encodes CDR1 LGHNA and CDR2 YNFKEQ. V was pared by 4 bases and J by 1 base, with 10 bases between. CDR3 coding DNA: TGTGCCAGCAGCCGAAGACAGAAAACTAATGAAAAACTGTTTTTT. Encoded protein: CASSRRQKTNEKLFF.

The chain combines TRBV15 with TRBJ2-1, with TRBD2 identical over 8 bases. From germline, CDR1 is LNHNV and CDR2 YYDKDF (reference sequence). V shed 3 bases, J shed 9 bases, and the junction held 4 bases outside the gene matches. The CDR3 is 13 amino acids. The DNA of the CDR3 is TGTGCCACCAGCAGTGGACTAGCACTTGAGCAGTTCTTC. Protein product: CATSSGLALEQFF.

V gene TRBV7-9 combines with J gene TRBJ2-5; the D is unclear. With the DNA end fitting TRBJ2-7 better, the J assignment may be wrong. The length of the CDR3 is 11 residues. CDR1 and CDR2 (germline): SEHNR, FQNEAQ (reference sequence). CDR3 sequence (DNA): TGTGCCAGCAGCCCAGACTACGAGCAGTACTTC. Its translation: CASSPDYEQYF.

This clone was counted once. This chain joins TRBV10-3 and TRBJ2-7; 13 nucleotides align to TRBD2. The CDR3 loop spans 15 amino acids. Germline CDR1 ENHRY, CDR2 SYGVKD. Trimming at V came to 6 bases and at J to 1 base, leaving 3 bases not matched to a gene. CDR3 in DNA: TGTGCCATCAGGGGGACTAGCGGGAAGTCCTACGAGCAGTACTTC. Protein: CAIRGTSGKSYEQYF.

The V and J genes are TRBV11-2 and TRBJ2-7; 9 bases agree with TRBD2. The J call is doubtful: the DNA matches TRBJ2-1 better. The V gene's germline CDR1 is SGHAT and CDR2 FQNNGV. The CDR3 covers 16 residues. The CDR3 is CASTLTSGVIYNEQFF. CDR3 nucleotides: TGTGCCAGCACCCTGACTAGCGGAGTTATTTACAATGAGCAGTTCTTC.

This clone has a handful of counts. V usage is TRBV5-1 and J usage is TRBJ2-7; D is unresolved. The V and J ends lost 1 base and 6 bases respectively, with 14 bases between them. Germline assignment: CDR1 SGHRS and CDR2 YFSETQ. The CDR3 consists of 14 residues. The CDR3 loop reads CASSLLGTTGEQYF. The CDR3 DNA follows: TGCGCCAGCAGCTTGCTCGGCACTACTGGCGAGCAGTACTTC. The complete variable domain, with remaining parts taken from reference TRBV5-1 and TRBJ2-7, reads KAGVTQTPRYLIKTRGQQVTLSCSPISGHRSVSWYQQTPGQGLQFLFEYFSETQRNKGNFPGRFSGRQFSNSRSEMNVSTLELGDSALYLCASSLLGTTGEQYFGPGTRLTVT.

The CDR3 DNA reads as TGCGCCAGCAGCTTGACGGGACTAGCGGGGATCAATGAGCAGTTCTTC. Encoded protein: CASSLTGLAGINEQFF. The V call is TRBV5-1, the J call TRBJ2-1; 13 bases match TRBD2. The CDR3 sequence is 16 residues long. In germline, CDR1 is SGHRS, CDR2 YFSETQ. The J segment lost 6 bases and the V segment lost 1 base, leaving 4 bases of the junction unmatched.

The genes are TRBV4-2 and TRBJ2-1; D gene uncertain. V lost 1 base and J 12 bases, leaving 10 bases between the germline ends. The V gene's germline CDR1 is LGHNA and CDR2 YNFKEQ. The CDR3 extends over 12 amino acids. CDR3 sequence reads: CASSQGGRVQFF. In nucleotides, the CDR3 is TGTGCCAGCAGCCAAGGAGGAAGAGTGCAGTTCTTC.

The chain couples TRBV5-1 to TRBJ1-5; no definite D call. The CDR3 runs to 13 residues. V lost 4 bases to trimming and J lost 0 bases, with 5 bases between them. Germline V lookup: CDR1 SGHRS, CDR2 YFSETQ. The CDR3 here is CASSLSSNQPQHF. The CDR3 DNA is TGCGCCAGCAGCCTCAGTAGCAATCAGCCCCAGCATTTT.

The V gene is TRBV18, the J gene TRBJ2-3, with 7 bases fitting TRBD1. V trimming: 2 bases; J trimming: 6 bases; junction bases outside the gene matches: 5. From germline, CDR1 is KGHSH and CDR2 LQKENI. This CDR3 is built from 14 residues. The CDR3 nucleotides read TGTGCCAGCTCACCAACCAGACAGGGTGATACGCAGTATTTT. Translated, it gives CASSPTRQGDTQYF. The whole variable domain, remainder taken from reference TRBV18 and TRBJ2-3, is NAGVMQNPRHLVRRRGQEARLRCSPMKGHSHVYWYRQLPEEGLKFMVYLQKENIIDESGMPKERFSAEFPKEGPSILRIQQVVRGDSAAYFCASSPTRQGDTQYFGPGTRLTVL.

This chain uses TRBV5-1 with TRBJ2-3; 9 positions match TRBD2. Germline V gene sequence: CDR1 SGHRS, CDR2 YFSETQ. The CDR3 covers 15 residues. V was pared by 2 bases and J by 4 bases, with 5 bases of the junction left unmatched. The CDR3 protein is CASSFRGGAADTQYF. In DNA form, the CDR3 reads TGCGCCAGCAGCTTTCGCGGGGGGGCAGCAGATACGCAGTATTTT.

The J gene is TRBJ2-5, the V gene TRBV7-2; 8 nucleotides line up with TRBD2. The J call is uncertain, as TRBJ2-7 better fits the DNA end. CDR1 SGHTA and CDR2 FQGNSA come from the germline V gene. The CDR3 length is 16 residues. The CDR3 nucleotides read TGTGCCAGCAGCATACCGGGACTAGGGTTCTCCTACGAGCAGTACTTC. This sequence encodes CASSIPGLGFSYEQYF.

This chain connects TRBV9 to TRBJ2-7, with TRBD1 matching 8 bases. Germline V gene lookup returns CDR1 SGDLS and CDR2 YYNGEE. Unmatched junction bases numbered 12, after V lost 4 bases and J lost 3 bases. This CDR3 has 16 residues. The CDR3 nucleotides read TGTGCCAGCAGCCCTCAGACAGGGGCCTTACTCTACGAGCAGTACTTC. Protein product: CASSPQTGALLYEQYF.

This rearrangement joins TRBV11-1 to TRBJ2-2; the match to TRBD1 covers 9 bases. There are 16 residues in the CDR3. The germline gives CDR1 SGHAT, CDR2 FQDESV (reference sequence). The junction had 12 bases not matched to a gene; V was cut back by 8 bases and J by 5 bases. The CDR3 region is CASGTTGGVRTGELFF. CDR3 sequence (DNA): TGTGCCAGCGGGACTACAGGGGGCGTAAGGACCGGGGAGCTGTTTTTT.